These T cell receptor beta chains were read from a single sample in a study of T cell responses to AZD1222 COVID-19 vaccine. Libraries were prepared by immunoSEQ multiplex PCR; TCRdb keeps only in-frame clonotypes and omits some of them. This sample has around 260,000 clones; about 92% occur once, and the top ten carry around 0.58%. The sequencing used peripheral blood, collected on day 0 of AZD1222 vaccination. The receptors stem from an adult in good health. The CDR3 runs from the conserved cysteine through the conserved F or W. D genes are given only for firm matches. Clone size is given for some rows only: seen once, a few or many times, or a class if the clone is expanded.

j_call | d_call | v_call | clone_size | cdr3_nt | cdr3_aa
TRBJ1-2 | NA | TRBV7-9 | few | TGTGCCAGCAGCCTAGAAAGGTCTAACTATGGCTACACCTTC | CASSLERSNYGYTF
TRBJ1-2 | TRBD1 | TRBV27 | NA | TGTGCCAGCAGTGTCAACAGGGGGCACTATGGCTACACCTTC | CASSVNRGHYGYTF
TRBJ2-5 | TRBD2 | TRBV4-3 | NA | TGCGCCAGCAGCCAAGAGGGCGGGAGGGAGACCCAGTACTTC | CASSQEGGRETQYF
TRBJ1-5 | NA | TRBV4-1 | NA | TGCGCCAGCAGCCAAGGGTACCTCGCCTCAGGTCAGCCCCAGCATTTT | CASSQGYLASGQPQHF
TRBJ1-1 | TRBD1 | TRBV2 | NA | TGTGCCAGCAGTGAATCTTTAGGACAGGGGGCTGAAGCTTTCTTT | CASSESLGQGAEAFF
TRBJ1-2 | NA | TRBV15 | NA | TGTGCCACCAGCAGAGGGGGCCTTAGGAGAGGAGGTAGGGAAAGCGGCTACACCTTC | CATSRGGLRRGGRESGYTF
TRBJ2-1 | TRBD1 | TRBV5-5 | few | TGTGCCAGCAGCTTAAGACAGGGAACCTACAATGAGCAGTTCTTC | CASSLRQGTYNEQFF
TRBJ2-3 | TRBD2 | TRBV3-1/TRBV3-2 | NA | TGTGCCAGCAGCCCAACTAGCGGACCCACAGATACGCAGTATTTT | CASSPTSGPTDTQYF
TRBJ1-6 | NA | TRBV14 | NA | TGTGCCAGCAGCCAATGGGGGGTTAATTCACCCCTCCACTTT | CASSQWGVNSPLHF
TRBJ2-7 | NA | TRBV13 | NA | TGTGCCAGCAGCTCCGGGAACTCCTACGAGCAGTACTTC | CASSSGNSYEQYF
TRBJ1-2 | NA | TRBV9 | NA | TGTGCCAGCAGCCCCCGACAGGAGGTGGAATTCTATGGCTACACCTTC | CASSPRQEVEFYGYTF
TRBJ1-2 | NA | TRBV6-5 | NA | TGTGCCAGCACCGCAGGGTACGGCTACACCTTC | CASTAGYGYTF
TRBJ2-1 | TRBD2 | TRBV18 | NA | TGTGCCAGCTCACCACCGGGACTAGCGATCTCCTACAATGAGCAGTTCTTC | CASSPPGLAISYNEQFF
TRBJ2-1 | TRBD2 | TRBV15 | NA | TGTGCCACCAGCCAACTAGCGGGAGTTAATGAGCAGTTCTTC | CATSQLAGVNEQFF
TRBJ1-5 | TRBD1 | TRBV3-1/TRBV3-2 | once | TGTGCCAGCAGCCAAGGCACAGGGGCCGTGAGCAATCAGCCCCAGCATTTT | CASSQGTGAVSNQPQHF
TRBJ1-1 | TRBD1 | TRBV11-3 | once | TGTGCCAGCAGCCACGGACAGGGGAACACTGAAGCTTTCTTT | CASSHGQGNTEAFF
TRBJ1-2 | NA | TRBV6-5 | NA | TGTGCCAGCAGTTACTCGACTGGCGGCAACTATGGCTACACCTTC | CASSYSTGGNYGYTF
TRBJ2-3 | TRBD2 | TRBV9 | NA | TGTGCCAGCAGCGTCAGCGGGAGGGGCACAAATACGCAGTATTTT | CASSVSGRGTNTQYF
TRBJ1-5 | NA | TRBV30 | once | TGTGCCTGGAGCGGAGTTAGCAATCAGCCCCAGCATTTT | CAWSGVSNQPQHF
TRBJ2-7 | NA | TRBV5-1 | NA | TGCGCCAGCAAGAGGGAGGTTCTGAGCCTCGACGAGCAGTACTTC | CASKREVLSLDEQYF
TRBJ1-6 | NA | TRBV9 | NA | TGTGCCAGCAGCGGGCAGGCCCGTAATTCACCCCTCCACTTT | CASSGQARNSPLHF
TRBJ2-7 | TRBD2 | TRBV7-2 | NA | TGTGCCAGCAGCTTGAGCGGGAGGGAATCCTACGAGCAGTACTTC | CASSLSGRESYEQYF
TRBJ1-1 | NA | TRBV19 | NA | TGTGCCAGTACGACGGAAATGAACACTGAAGCTTTCTTT | CASTTEMNTEAFF
TRBJ2-3 | TRBD2 | TRBV19 | NA | TGTGCCAGTAGTAGGCCTAGCGGGGACACAGATACGCAGTATTTT | CASSRPSGDTDTQYF
TRBJ2-5 | NA | TRBV4-1 | once | TGCGCCAGCAGTCGGACTGCCAAGGAGACCCAGTACTTC | CASSRTAKETQYF
TRBJ1-1 | NA | TRBV5-1 | NA | TGCGCCAGCAGCTCCAATTCGGTGAACACTGAAGCTTTCTTT | CASSSNSVNTEAFF
TRBJ1-3 | NA | TRBV30 | NA | TGTGCCTGGAGTGTGACGGGCGGAAACACCATATATTTT | CAWSVTGGNTIYF
TRBJ2-1 | NA | TRBV5-1 | NA | TGCGCCAGCAGCTTGAGGGGGGCAAATGAGCAGTTCTTC | CASSLRGANEQFF
TRBJ2-3 | NA | TRBV5-4 | NA | TGTGCCAGCAGCTTGGGGCGGCCGGGCCACACTAGCACAGATACGCAGTATTTT | CASSLGRPGHTSTDTQYF